Below, 27 T cell receptor beta chains from the same sample are listed, as sequenced in a study of blood T cell repertoires in COVID-19. Method: immunoSEQ multiplex PCR; TCRdb's copy keeps in-frame clones and lacks some. The sample holds about 76,000 clones, 80% to 95% seen once. The sequencing input was peripheral blood. The receptors derive from a woman aged 45-59 years in a cohort sampled during active COVID-19.

The chain is built from TRBV9 and TRBJ2-3, with D maybe TRBD1 (5 bases). Per germline, CDR1 SGDLS and CDR2 YYNGEE. The CDR3 runs 13 residues. V shed 5 bases and J shed 4 bases, with 11 bases lying between them. The CDR3 here is CASSADSPDTQYF. Written as DNA, the CDR3 is TGTGCCAGCAGTGCAGACAGTCCAGATACGCAGTATTTT.

The genes are TRBV7-9 and TRBJ1-6, with TRBD1 as a possible D gene (6 bases). CDR1 SEHNR and CDR2 FQNEAQ come from the germline V gene (reference sequence). There are 13 residues in the CDR3. V lost 8 bases and J lost 11, with 16 bases in between. The CDR3 protein is CASQGRGGAPLHF. As DNA, the CDR3 is TGTGCCAGCCAGGGGCGCGGAGGCGCACCCCTCCACTTT.

This chain joins TRBV6-2 or TRBV6-3 and TRBJ2-1; tentative D call: TRBD2 (6 bases). This CDR3 is 14 amino acids long. Per germline, CDR1 MNHEY and CDR2 SVGEGT. V was pared by 5 bases and J by 6 bases, with 14 bases between. Written as DNA, the CDR3 is TGTGCCAGCAGTCAAACGGGAGTTAGCAATGAGCAGTTCTTC. It codes for CASSQTGVSNEQFF.

The J gene is TRBJ2-7, the V gene TRBV5-1; D may be TRBD2 (6 bases). Trimming took off 2 bases at V and 3 bases at J, with 12 bases between the two ends. Germline V gives CDR1 SGHRS, CDR2 YFSETQ. This CDR3 has 14 residues. CDR3 nucleotide sequence: TGCGCCAGCAGCTTAGTGGTTAGCGGCTACGAGCAGTACTTC. Translated, it gives CASSLVVSGYEQYF.

This clone was found a few times. The V call is TRBV12-3 or TRBV12-4, the J call TRBJ1-6, with D possibly matching TRBD1 (6 bases). V was clipped by 11 bases and J by 7 bases, with 12 bases between them. The CDR3 sequence is 12 residues long. Here the CDR3 reads CAGSTGNSPLHF. CDR3 sequence (DNA): TGTGCCGGCTCGACAGGAAATTCACCCCTCCACTTT.

The chain combines TRBV19 with TRBJ2-3, with D uncertain. Trimming left V 5 bases short and J 2 bases short, with 14 bases between. Looked up from germline, CDR1 is LNHDA and CDR2 is SQIVND (reference sequence). The CDR3 loop spans 15 amino acids. The CDR3 is CASSLLRPFTDTQYF. As DNA, the CDR3 is TGTGCCAGTAGTCTCCTCAGGCCCTTCACAGATACGCAGTATTTT.

The chain is built from TRBV5-1 and TRBJ2-7; 11 bases agree with TRBD1. The V gene's germline CDR1 is SGHRS and CDR2 YFSETQ. With V trimmed by 2 bases and J by 2 bases, 3 bases remained unmatched. This CDR3 comprises 15 residues. This CDR3 is CASSLGQGATYEQYF. The CDR3 region has the DNA TGCGCCAGCAGCTTAGGACAGGGGGCCACCTACGAGCAGTACTTC.

The CDR3 loop is CASSYDLRNIQYF. The CDR3 bases are TGTGCCAGCAGTTACGACCTGAGGAACATTCAGTACTTC. This chain links TRBV6-2 or TRBV6-3 with TRBJ2-4; D call uncertain. The V and J ends lost 2 bases and 7 bases respectively, with 9 bases between them. Germline CDR1 reads MNHEY; CDR2 reads SVGEGT. CDR3 length equals 13 residues.

The chain recombines TRBV10-3 with TRBJ1-6, with 7 nucleotides matching TRBD1. Germline-derived CDR1 and CDR2 are ENHRY and SYGVKD. The junction had 11 bases not matched to a gene; V was cut back by 0 bases and J by 9 bases. The CDR3 covers 17 residues. CDR3 in amino acids: CAISESSGRQGGSPLHF. In DNA, the CDR3 is TGTGCCATCAGTGAGTCTTCGGGTCGCCAGGGGGGTTCACCCCTCCACTTT.

The V call is TRBV29-1, the J call TRBJ2-7, with TRBD2 identical over 16 bases. The junction had 7 bases not matched to a gene; V was cut back by 6 bases and J by 2 bases. The CDR3 has 16 amino acids. Germline V CDR1 and CDR2: SQVTM, ANQGSEA. The CDR3 DNA is TGCAGCGTGGAGGGACTAGCGGGAGGGTCCCCCTACGAGCAGTACTTC. Residues: CSVEGLAGGSPYEQYF.

The V call is TRBV14, the J call TRBJ2-1, with 16 bases fitting TRBD2. Per the germline V gene, CDR1 is SGHDN and CDR2 is FVKESK. The CDR3 consists of 18 residues. Trimming at V came to 3 bases and at J to 7 bases, leaving 9 bases not matched to a gene. The CDR3 bases are TGTGCCAGCAGCCAGGCCGGGACTAGCGGGAGGGCGTTGAATGAGCAGTTCTTC. Protein product: CASSQAGTSGRALNEQFF.

The chain is built from TRBV3-1 (or the pseudogene TRBV3-2) and TRBJ1-4, with 7 bases aligning to TRBD1. CDR1 is LGHDT, CDR2 YNNKEL, per germline (reference sequence). CDR3 size: 15 residues. Germline trimming cut 3 bases from V and 3 bases from J; bases unmatched to any gene: 4. The DNA of the CDR3 is TGTGCCAGCAGCCAGCCCCAGGGGGCTAATGAAAAACTGTTTTTT. Its protein product is CASSQPQGANEKLFF.

The V gene is TRBV27, the J gene TRBJ2-5; possibly TRBD1 for D (6 bases). Trimming left V 6 bases short and J 5 bases short, with 16 bases between. Germline V CDR1 and CDR2: MNHEY, SMNVEV (reference sequence). The CDR3 extends over 14 amino acids. CDR3 protein: CASSLWGRGETQYF. The DNA for the CDR3 is TGTGCCAGCAGCCTTTGGGGGCGCGGGGAGACCCAGTACTTC.

This chain uses TRBV27 with TRBJ2-7; possible D gene TRBD2, 5 bases. Germline CDR1 MNHEY, CDR2 SMNVEV (reference sequence). The CDR3 loop spans 14 amino acids. The ends were cut back, 6 bases at V and 5 bases at J, with 17 bases in the middle. The CDR3 DNA reads TGTGCCAGCAGCACCGGACTGGGGAAGGACGAGCAGTACTTC. Protein sequence: CASSTGLGKDEQYF.

The rearrangement joins TRBV19 to TRBJ2-1, with 10 bases aligning to TRBD1. This CDR3 region has 15 residues. V lost 4 bases and J lost 6; bases outside the gene matches: 6. CDR1 LNHDA and CDR2 SQIVND come from the germline V gene (reference sequence). The CDR3 spells CASSTGTGVGNEQFF. CDR3 coding DNA: TGTGCCAGTAGTACCGGGACAGGGGTTGGCAATGAGCAGTTCTTC.

This chain uses TRBV18 with TRBJ2-5, with D possibly matching TRBD1 (6 bases). Germline V lookup: CDR1 KGHSH, CDR2 LQKENI. CDR3 length: 15 residues. Trimming removed 3 bases from V and 2 bases from J, with 13 bases in between. DNA for the CDR3: TGTGCCAGCTCACCTCCCGACAGGTATCAAGAGACCCAGTACTTC. Its protein product is CASSPPDRYQETQYF.

The V gene is TRBV15, the J gene TRBJ2-7, with 9 bases fitting TRBD2. The ends lost 4 bases at V and 5 bases at J; junction bases unmatched: 27. The length of the CDR3 is 21 residues. Germline V lookup: CDR1 LNHNV, CDR2 YYDKDF (reference sequence). The CDR3 DNA sequence: TGTGCCACCAGCATAAAGGGCCCTTGGGGTAGCGGGAGTTCTTTTACGGACGAGCAGTACTTC. It translates to CATSIKGPWGSGSSFTDEQYF.

This chain uses TRBV5-1 with TRBJ1-3, with D tentatively TRBD1 (6 bases). Germline assignment: CDR1 SGHRS and CDR2 YFSETQ. The CDR3 contains 15 residues. V lost 0 bases to trimming and J lost 4 bases, with 11 bases between them. The CDR3 DNA reads TGCGCCAGCAGCTTGGGGGCAGGGGAAGGAAACACCATATATTTT. This encodes CASSLGAGEGNTIYF.

The rearrangement links TRBV10-1 to TRBJ2-1; TRBD2 aligns across 9 bases. This CDR3 has 17 residues. CDR1 WNHNN and CDR2 SYGVQD come from the germline V gene (reference sequence). Germline trimming cut 8 bases from V and 4 bases from J; bases unmatched to any gene: 15. The CDR3 DNA is TGCGCCAGCGGAGATTCTAGCGGGACTACACCATACAATGAGCAGTTCTTC. Residues: CASGDSSGTTPYNEQFF.

The gene calls are TRBV5-1 and TRBJ2-1, with 9 bases lining up with TRBD2. Per germline, CDR1 SGHRS and CDR2 YFSETQ. This CDR3 spans 16 amino acids. The V and J ends lost 2 bases and 3 bases, in that order; junction bases with no gene match: 6. The CDR3 DNA sequence: TGCGCCAGCAGCTTAGGCCTAGCGGGATACTACAATGAGCAGTTCTTC. Amino acid sequence: CASSLGLAGYYNEQFF. The whole variable domain, filled in from reference TRBV5-1 and TRBJ2-1, reads KAGVTQTPRYLIKTRGQQVTLSCSPISGHRSVSWYQQTPGQGLQFLFEYFSETQRNKGNFPGRFSGRQFSNSRSEMNVSTLELGDSALYLCASSLGLAGYYNEQFFGPGTRLTVL.

The chain joins TRBV28 to TRBJ1-2, with TRBD1 matching over 8 bases. Germline CDR1 reads MDHEN; CDR2 reads SYDVKM. The CDR3 is made up of 15 amino acids. Trimming cost V 5 bases and J 3 bases; bases outside gene matches: 8. The CDR3 loop is CASSTRQGIDYGYTF. As DNA, the CDR3 is TGTGCCAGCAGTACCCGACAGGGGATCGACTATGGCTACACCTTC.

This clone was counted a few times. The same CDR3 also results from other DNA sequences found in this sample. The chain couples TRBV6-5 to TRBJ1-2; 7 nucleotides agree with TRBD1. The CDR3 has 13 amino acids. From germline, CDR1 is MNHEY and CDR2 SVGAGI. Trimming cost V 5 bases and J 2 bases; bases outside gene matches: 2. DNA for the CDR3: TGTGCCAGCAGTCTGACAGGGAACTATGGCTACACCTTC. Translation: CASSLTGNYGYTF.

The rearrangement links TRBV7-8 to TRBJ2-3, with 8 bases matching TRBD2. This CDR3 has 16 amino acids. The trim removed 2 bases at V and 2 bases at J, leaving 6 bases unmatched. CDR1 is SGHVS, CDR2 FQNEAQ, per germline. The CDR3 here is CASSLRLAGFTDTQYF. The DNA for the CDR3 is TGTGCCAGCAGCTTAAGGCTAGCGGGTTTCACAGATACGCAGTATTTT.

V gene TRBV28 combines with J gene TRBJ1-6; the match to TRBD1 covers 7 bases. CDR1 MDHEN and CDR2 SYDVKM come from the germline V gene. J lost 6 bases, V lost 7 bases, and 9 bases had no gene match. The CDR3 spans 15 residues. The CDR3 sequence: CASTDREVLNSPLHF. The DNA of the CDR3 is TGTGCCAGCACCGACAGGGAGGTTCTTAATTCACCCCTCCACTTT.

The V and J genes are TRBV5-1 and TRBJ2-3; 7 nucleotides align to TRBD2. From germline, CDR1 is SGHRS and CDR2 YFSETQ. The CDR3 sequence is 15 residues long. V lost 0 bases and J lost 2; bases outside the gene matches: 3. In DNA form, the CDR3 reads TGCGCCAGCAGCTTGGCTAGCGGAATCACAGATACGCAGTATTTT. Protein product: CASSLASGITDTQYF.

The chain joins TRBV12-3 or TRBV12-4 to TRBJ1-5; unclear D gene. V shed 6 bases and J shed 4 bases, with 7 bases lying between them. The CDR3 sequence is 12 residues long. The CDR3 bases are TGTGCCAGCAGCCAGTTAAATCAGCCCCAGCATTTT. It yields the protein CASSQLNQPQHF.

The rearrangement links TRBV7-3 to TRBJ2-1; possibly TRBD2 for D (5 bases). Germline CDR1 reads SGHTA; CDR2 reads FQGTGA. The CDR3 spans 16 residues. Trimming took off 1 base at V and 0 bases at J, with 10 bases between the two ends. The CDR3, as DNA: TGTGCCAGCAGCTTAAGACCAGCGGCCTCCTACAATGAGCAGTTCTTC. Translation gives CASSLRPAASYNEQFF.